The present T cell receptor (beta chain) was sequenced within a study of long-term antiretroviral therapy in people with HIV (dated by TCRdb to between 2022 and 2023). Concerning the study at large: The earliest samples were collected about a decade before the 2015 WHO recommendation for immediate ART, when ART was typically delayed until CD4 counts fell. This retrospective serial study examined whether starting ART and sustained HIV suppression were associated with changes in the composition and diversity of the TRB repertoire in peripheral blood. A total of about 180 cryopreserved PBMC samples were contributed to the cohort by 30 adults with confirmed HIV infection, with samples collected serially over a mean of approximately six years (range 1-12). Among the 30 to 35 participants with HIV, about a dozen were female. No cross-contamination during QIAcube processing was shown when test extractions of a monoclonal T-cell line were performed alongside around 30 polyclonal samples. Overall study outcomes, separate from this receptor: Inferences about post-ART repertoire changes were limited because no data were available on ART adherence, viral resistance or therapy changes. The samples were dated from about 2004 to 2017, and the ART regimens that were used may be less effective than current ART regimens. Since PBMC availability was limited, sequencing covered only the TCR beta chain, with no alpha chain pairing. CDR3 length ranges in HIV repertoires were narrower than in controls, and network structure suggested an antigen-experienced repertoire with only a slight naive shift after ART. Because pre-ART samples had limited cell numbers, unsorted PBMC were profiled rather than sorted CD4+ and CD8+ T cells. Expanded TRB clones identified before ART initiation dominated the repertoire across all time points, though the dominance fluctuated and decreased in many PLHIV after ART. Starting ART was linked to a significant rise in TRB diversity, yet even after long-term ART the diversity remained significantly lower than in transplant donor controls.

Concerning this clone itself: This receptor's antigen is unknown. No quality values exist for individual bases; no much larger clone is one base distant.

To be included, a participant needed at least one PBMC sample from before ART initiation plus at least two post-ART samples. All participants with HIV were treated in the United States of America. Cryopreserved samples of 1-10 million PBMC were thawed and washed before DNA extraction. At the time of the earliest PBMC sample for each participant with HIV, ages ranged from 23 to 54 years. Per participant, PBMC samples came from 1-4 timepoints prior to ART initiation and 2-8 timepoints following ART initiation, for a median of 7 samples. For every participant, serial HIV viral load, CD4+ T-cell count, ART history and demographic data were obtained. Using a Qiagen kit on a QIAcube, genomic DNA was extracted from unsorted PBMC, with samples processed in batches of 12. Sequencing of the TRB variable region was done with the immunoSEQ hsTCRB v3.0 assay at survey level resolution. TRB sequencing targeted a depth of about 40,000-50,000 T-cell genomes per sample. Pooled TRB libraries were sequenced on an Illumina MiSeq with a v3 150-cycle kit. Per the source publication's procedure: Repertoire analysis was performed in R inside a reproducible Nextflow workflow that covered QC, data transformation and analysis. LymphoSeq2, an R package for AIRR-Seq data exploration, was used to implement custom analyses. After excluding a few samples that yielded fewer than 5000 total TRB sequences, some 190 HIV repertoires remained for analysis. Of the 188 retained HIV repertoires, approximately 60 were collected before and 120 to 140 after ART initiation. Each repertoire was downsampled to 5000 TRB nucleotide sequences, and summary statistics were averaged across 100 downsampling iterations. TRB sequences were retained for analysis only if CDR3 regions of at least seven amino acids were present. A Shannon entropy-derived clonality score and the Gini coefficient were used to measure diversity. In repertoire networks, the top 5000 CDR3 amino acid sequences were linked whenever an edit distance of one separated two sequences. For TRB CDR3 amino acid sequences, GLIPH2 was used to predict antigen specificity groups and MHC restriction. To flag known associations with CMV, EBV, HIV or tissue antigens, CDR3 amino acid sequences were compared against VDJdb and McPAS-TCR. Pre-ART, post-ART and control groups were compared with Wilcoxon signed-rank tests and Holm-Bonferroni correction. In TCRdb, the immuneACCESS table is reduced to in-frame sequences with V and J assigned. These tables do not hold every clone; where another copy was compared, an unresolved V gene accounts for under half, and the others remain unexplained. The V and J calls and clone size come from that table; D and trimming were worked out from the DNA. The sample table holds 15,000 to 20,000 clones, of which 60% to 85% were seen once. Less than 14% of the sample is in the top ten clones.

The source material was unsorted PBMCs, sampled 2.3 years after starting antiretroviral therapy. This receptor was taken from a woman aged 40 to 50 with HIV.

At the DNA level, the sequence is TGTGCCAGCAGCTGGACAGGGGGGGACTATGGCTACACCTTC. Its product reads: CASSWTGGDYGYTF. Here the chain combines TRBV11-2 and TRBJ1-2; 10 bases in between match TRBD1. For CDR1 and CDR2, the germline V gene lists SGHAT and FQNNGV. The CDR3 sequence holds 14 residues, the cysteine and phenylalanine included. Only CDR3 DNA remains: 42 bases, in frame from the first base. V is trimmed back by 4 bases and J by 3 bases, and the junction contains 2 bases that no gene match accounts for.